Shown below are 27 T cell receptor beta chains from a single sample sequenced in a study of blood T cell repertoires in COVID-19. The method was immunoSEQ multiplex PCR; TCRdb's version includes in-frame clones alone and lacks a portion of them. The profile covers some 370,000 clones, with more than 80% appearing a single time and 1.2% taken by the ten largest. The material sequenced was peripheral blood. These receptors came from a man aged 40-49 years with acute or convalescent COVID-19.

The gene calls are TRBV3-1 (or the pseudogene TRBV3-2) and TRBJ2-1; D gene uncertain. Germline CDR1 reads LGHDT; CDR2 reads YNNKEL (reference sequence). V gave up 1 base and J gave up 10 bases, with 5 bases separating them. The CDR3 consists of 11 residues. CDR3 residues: CASSQGSEQFF. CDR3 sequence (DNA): TGTGCCAGCAGCCAAGGGAGCGAGCAGTTCTTC.

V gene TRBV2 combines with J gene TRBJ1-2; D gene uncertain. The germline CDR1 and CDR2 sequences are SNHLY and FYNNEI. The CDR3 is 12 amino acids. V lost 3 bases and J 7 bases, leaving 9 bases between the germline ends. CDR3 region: CASSDPLSGYTF. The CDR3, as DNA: TGTGCCAGCAGTGACCCCTTATCTGGCTACACCTTC.

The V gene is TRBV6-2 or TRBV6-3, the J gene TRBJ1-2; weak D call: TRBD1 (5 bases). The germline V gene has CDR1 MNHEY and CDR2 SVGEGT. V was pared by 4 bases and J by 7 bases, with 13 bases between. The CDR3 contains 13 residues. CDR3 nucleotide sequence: TGTGCCAGCAGTTTGACAGCGGGCGGTGGCTACACCTTC. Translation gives CASSLTAGGGYTF.

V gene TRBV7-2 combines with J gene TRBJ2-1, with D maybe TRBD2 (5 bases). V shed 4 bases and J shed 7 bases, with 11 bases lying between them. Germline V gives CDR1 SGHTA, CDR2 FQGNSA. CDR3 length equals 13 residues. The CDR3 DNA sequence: TGTGCCAGCAGCTCGCAGCCGGGAAATGAGCAGTTCTTC. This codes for CASSSQPGNEQFF.

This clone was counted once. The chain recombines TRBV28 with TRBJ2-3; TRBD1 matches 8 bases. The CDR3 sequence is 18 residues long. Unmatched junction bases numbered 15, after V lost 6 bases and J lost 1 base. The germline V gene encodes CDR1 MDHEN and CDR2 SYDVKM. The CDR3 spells CASSDLDGQGSGTDTQYF. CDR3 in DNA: TGTGCCAGCAGCGACCTAGACGGACAGGGCTCGGGCACAGATACGCAGTATTTT.

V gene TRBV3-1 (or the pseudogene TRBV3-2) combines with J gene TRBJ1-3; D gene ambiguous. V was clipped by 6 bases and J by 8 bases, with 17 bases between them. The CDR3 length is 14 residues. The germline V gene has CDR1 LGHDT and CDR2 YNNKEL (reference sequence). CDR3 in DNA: TGTGCCAGCAGGTCGGAGACCAACCGGGACACCATATATTTT. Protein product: CASRSETNRDTIYF.

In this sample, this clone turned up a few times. The CDR3 DNA is TGTGCCAGCAGTTTACCCGAGGGGGCGTTATGGGGCTACACCTTC. It encodes CASSLPEGALWGYTF. The chain links TRBV28 to TRBJ1-2; 7 nucleotides agree with TRBD1. This CDR3 region has 15 residues. V lost 2 bases and J lost 8; bases outside the gene matches: 11. Germline values: CDR1 MDHEN, CDR2 SYDVKM.

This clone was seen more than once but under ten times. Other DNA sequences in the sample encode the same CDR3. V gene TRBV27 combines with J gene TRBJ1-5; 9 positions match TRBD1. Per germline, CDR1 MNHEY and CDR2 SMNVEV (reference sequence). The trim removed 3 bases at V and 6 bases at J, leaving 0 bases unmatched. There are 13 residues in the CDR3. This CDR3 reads CASSLTGGQPQHF. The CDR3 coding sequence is TGTGCCAGCAGTTTGACAGGGGGTCAGCCCCAGCATTTT.

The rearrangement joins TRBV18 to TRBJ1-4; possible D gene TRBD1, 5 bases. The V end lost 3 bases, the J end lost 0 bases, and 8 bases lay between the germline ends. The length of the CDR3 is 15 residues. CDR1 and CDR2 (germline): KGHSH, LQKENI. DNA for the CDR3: TGTGCCAGCTCACCGTTACAGGCAACTAATGAAAAACTGTTTTTT. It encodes CASSPLQATNEKLFF.

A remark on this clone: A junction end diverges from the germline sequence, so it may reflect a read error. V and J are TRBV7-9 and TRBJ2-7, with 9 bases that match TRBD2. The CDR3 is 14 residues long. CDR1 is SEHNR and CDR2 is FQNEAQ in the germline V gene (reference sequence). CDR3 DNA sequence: TGTGCCAGCAACCAAAGGGCGCGGGAGGGCCCATCGGACTTC. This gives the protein CASNQRAREGPSDF.

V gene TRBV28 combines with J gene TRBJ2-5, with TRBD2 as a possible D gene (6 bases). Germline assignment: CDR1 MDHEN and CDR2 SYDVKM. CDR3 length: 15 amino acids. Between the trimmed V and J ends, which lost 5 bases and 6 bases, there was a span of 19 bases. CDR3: CASSPPPGVWKTQYF. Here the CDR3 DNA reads TGTGCCAGCAGTCCCCCCCCGGGGGTCTGGAAGACCCAGTACTTC.

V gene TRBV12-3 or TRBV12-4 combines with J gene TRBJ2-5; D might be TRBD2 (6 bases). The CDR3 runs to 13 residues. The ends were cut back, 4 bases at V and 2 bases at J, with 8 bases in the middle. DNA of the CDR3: TGTGCCAGCAGTTGGGCGGGGCAAGAGACCCAGTACTTC. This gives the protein CASSWAGQETQYF.

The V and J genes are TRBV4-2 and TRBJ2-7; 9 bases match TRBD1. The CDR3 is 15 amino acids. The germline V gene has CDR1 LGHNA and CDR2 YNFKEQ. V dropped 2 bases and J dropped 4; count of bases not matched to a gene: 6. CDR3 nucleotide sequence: TGTGCCAGCAGCCAAACAGGGGGCGTTGGGTACGAGCAGTACTTC. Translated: CASSQTGGVGYEQYF.

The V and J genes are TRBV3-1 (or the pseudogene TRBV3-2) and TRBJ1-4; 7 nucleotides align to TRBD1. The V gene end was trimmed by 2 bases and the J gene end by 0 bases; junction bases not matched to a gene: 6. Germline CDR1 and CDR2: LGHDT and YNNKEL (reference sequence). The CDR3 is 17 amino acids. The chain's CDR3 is CASSQIRQGATNEKLFF. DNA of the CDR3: TGTGCCAGCAGCCAAATTCGACAGGGAGCAACTAATGAAAAACTGTTTTTT.

CDR3 loop: CASSIPGTGVGYTF. DNA for the CDR3: TGTGCCAGTAGCATCCCAGGGACAGGGGTTGGCTACACCTTC. The chain carries TRBV19 and TRBJ1-2; 10 nucleotides agree with TRBD1. Unmatched junction bases numbered 8, after V lost 6 bases and J lost 7 bases. This CDR3 contains 14 residues. The germline V gene encodes CDR1 LNHDA and CDR2 SQIVND (reference sequence).

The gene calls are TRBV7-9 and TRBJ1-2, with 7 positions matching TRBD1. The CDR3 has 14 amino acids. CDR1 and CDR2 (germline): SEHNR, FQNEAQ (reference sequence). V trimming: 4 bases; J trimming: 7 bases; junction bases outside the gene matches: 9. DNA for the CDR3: TGTGCCAGCAGCTCCGAGACAGGGCGGGGTGGCTACACCTTC. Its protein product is CASSSETGRGGYTF.

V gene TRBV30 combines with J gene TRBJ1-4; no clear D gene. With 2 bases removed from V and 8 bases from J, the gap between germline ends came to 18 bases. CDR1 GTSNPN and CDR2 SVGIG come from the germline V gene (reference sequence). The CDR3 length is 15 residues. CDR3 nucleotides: TGTGCCTGGAGTCCTCCTTTTCAAGTGAGGGAAAAACTGTTTTTT. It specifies CAWSPPFQVREKLFF.

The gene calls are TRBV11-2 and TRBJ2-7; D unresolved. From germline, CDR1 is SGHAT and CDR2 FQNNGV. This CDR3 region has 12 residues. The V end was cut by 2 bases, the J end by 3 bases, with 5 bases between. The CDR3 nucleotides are TGTGCCAGCAGCTTATTCAGCTACGAGCAGTACTTC. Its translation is CASSLFSYEQYF.

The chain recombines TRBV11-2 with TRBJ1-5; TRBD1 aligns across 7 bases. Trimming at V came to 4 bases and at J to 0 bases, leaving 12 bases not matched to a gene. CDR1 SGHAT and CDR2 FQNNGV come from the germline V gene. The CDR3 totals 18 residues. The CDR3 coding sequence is TGTGCCAGCAGCTCAAAGCCACGGGACAGAGATAGCAATCAGCCCCAGCATTTT. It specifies CASSSKPRDRDSNQPQHF.

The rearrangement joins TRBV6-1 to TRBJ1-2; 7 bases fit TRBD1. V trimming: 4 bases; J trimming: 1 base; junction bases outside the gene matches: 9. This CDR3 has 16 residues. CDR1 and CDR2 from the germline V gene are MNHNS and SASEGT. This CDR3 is CASSARTGTNNYGYTF. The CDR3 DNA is TGTGCCAGCAGTGCTCGGACAGGAACGAATAACTATGGCTACACCTTC.

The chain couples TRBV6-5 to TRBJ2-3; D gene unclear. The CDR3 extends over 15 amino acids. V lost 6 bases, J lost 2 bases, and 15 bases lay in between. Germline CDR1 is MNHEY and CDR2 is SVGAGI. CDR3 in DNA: TGTGCCAGCAGCCCCCGCGGCAGAATCACAGATACGCAGTATTTT. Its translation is CASSPRGRITDTQYF.

The CDR3 nucleotides are TGCAGTGCTAATCCGGTAGAGACCCAGTACTTC. This codes for CSANPVETQYF. V usage is TRBV20-1 and J usage is TRBJ2-5; D gene unclear. CDR3 length: 11 amino acids. Trimming shortened V by 4 bases and J by 4 bases, and 7 bases separated the two germline ends. Germline lookup yields CDR1 DFQATT and CDR2 SNEGSKA (reference sequence).

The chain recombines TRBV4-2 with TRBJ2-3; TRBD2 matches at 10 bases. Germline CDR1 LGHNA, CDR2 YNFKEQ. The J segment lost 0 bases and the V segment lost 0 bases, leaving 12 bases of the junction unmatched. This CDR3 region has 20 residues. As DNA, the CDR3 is TGTGCCAGCAGCCAAGACTGGGCGTTCGAGACTAGCGGGAGCACAGATACGCAGTATTTT. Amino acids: CASSQDWAFETSGSTDTQYF.

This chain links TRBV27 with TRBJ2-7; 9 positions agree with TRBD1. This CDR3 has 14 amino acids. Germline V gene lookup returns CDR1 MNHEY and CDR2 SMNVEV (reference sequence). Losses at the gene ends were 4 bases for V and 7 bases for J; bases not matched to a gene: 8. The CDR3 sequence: CASSSRDRVWEQYF. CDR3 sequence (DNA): TGTGCCAGCAGTTCCCGGGACAGGGTGTGGGAGCAGTACTTC.

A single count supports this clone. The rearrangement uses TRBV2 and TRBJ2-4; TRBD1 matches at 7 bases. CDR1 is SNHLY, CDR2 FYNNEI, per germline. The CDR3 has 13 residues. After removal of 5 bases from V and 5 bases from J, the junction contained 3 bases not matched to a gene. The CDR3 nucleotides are TGTGCCAGCAGTACGCAGGGGGAAAACATTCAGTACTTC. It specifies CASSTQGENIQYF.

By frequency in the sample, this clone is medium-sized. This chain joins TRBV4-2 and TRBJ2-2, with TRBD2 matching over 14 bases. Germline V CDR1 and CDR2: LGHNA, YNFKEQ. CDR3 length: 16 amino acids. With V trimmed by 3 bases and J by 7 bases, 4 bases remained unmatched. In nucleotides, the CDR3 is TGTGCCAGCAGCCAGGGACTAGCGGGAGAATACGGGGAGCTGTTTTTT. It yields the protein CASSQGLAGEYGELFF.

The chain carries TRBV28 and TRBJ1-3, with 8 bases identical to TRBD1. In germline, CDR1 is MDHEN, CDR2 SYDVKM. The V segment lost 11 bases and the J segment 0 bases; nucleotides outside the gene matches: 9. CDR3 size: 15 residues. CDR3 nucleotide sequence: TGTGCCTCTCGGACAGGGTTATTCTCTGGAAACACCATATATTTT. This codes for CASRTGLFSGNTIYF. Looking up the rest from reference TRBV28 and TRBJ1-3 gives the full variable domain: DVKVTQSSRYLVKRTGEKVFLECVQDMDHENMFWYRQDPGLGLRLIYFSYDVKMKEKGDIPEGYSVSREKKERFSLILESASTNQTSMYLCASRTGLFSGNTIYFGEGSWLTVV.